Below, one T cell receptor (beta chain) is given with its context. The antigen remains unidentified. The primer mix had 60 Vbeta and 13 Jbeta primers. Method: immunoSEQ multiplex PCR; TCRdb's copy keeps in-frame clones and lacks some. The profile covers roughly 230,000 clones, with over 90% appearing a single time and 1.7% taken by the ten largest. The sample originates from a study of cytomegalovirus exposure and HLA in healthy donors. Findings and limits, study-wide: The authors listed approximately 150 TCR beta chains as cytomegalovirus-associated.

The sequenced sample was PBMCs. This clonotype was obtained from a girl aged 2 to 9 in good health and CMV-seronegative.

The CDR3 sequence is CASRTAVDTDTQYF. The CDR3 region has the DNA TGTGCCAGCAGGACTGCCGTCGACACAGATACGCAGTATTTT. The chain carries TRBV2 and TRBJ2-3; D uncertain. CDR1 is SNHLY and CDR2 is FYNNEI in the germline V gene. CDR3 length equals 14 residues. V was cut by 6 bases and J by 2 bases, with 12 bases left in between.